This is a list of T cell receptor beta chains from one sample in a study of cytomegalovirus exposure and HLA in healthy donors. Profiling relied on immunoSEQ multiplex PCR, and the TCRdb table lists in-frame clones only, not all of them. The sample shows roughly 110,000 clones, around three quarters of them seen only once. The sample taken for sequencing was PBMCs. The source of these receptors is a male donor in good health and CMV-seronegative. CDR3s include the opening cysteine and the closing phenylalanine or tryptophan. Each record gives: J gene, V gene, CDR3 protein.

>TRBJ2-7|TRBV4-1
CASSQGLREGREQYF
>TRBJ1-1|TRBV30
CAWSYRGNTEAFF
>TRBJ1-5|TRBV6-5
CASSRGGTSNQPQHF
>TRBJ2-2|TRBV6-1
CASRTSGYTGELFF
>TRBJ2-1|TRBV15
CATSRVAGTSYNEQFF
>TRBJ1-1|TRBV6-6
CATTGVGVVGAFF
>TRBJ2-7|TRBV27
CASTSTSYEQYF
>TRBJ2-3|TRBV28
CASSLSGQGGADTQYF
>TRBJ2-3|TRBV25-1
CASSGWGQGNADTQYF
>TRBJ2-1|TRBV6-4
CASSVMTVAGVNEQFF
>TRBJ1-5|TRBV6-1
CASREGTGSHQPQHF
>TRBJ2-7|TRBV28
CACLQTGRPSEQYF
>TRBJ2-7|TRBV28
CASSLPTSHSYEQYF
>TRBJ1-4|TRBV5-1
CASSSGTGYEKLFF
>TRBJ2-5|TRBV6-1
CASSERDRGLRETQYF
>TRBJ2-3|TRBV6-4
CASSPGGDTQYF
>TRBJ2-7|TRBV28
CASHQPSGEQYF
>TRBJ2-3|TRBV6-5
CASSFSGSSTDTQYF
>TRBJ1-5|TRBV5-8
CASSLTRTGNQPQHF
>TRBJ1-1|TRBV6-1
CASSVLRGTEAFF